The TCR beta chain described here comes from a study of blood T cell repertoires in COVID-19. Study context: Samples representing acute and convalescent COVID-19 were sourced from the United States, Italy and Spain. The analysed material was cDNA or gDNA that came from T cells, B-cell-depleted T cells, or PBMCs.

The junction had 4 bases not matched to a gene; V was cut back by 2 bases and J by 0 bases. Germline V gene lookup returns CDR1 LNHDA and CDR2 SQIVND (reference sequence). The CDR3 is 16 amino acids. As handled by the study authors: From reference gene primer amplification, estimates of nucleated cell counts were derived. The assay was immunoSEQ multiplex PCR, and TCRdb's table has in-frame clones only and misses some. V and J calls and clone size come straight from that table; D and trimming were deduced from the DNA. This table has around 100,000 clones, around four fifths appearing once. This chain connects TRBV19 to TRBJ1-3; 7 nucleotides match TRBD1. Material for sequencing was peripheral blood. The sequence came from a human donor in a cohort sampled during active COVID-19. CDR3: CASSITPGGSGNTIYF. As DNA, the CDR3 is TGTGCCAGTAGTATAACTCCAGGGGGCTCTGGAAACACCATATATTTT. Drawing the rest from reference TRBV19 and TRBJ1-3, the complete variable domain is DGGITQSPKYLFRKEGQNVTLSCEQNLNHDAMYWYRQDPGQGLRLIYYSQIVNDFQKGDIAEGYSVSREKKESFPLTVTSAQKNPTAFYLCASSITPGGSGNTIYFGEGSWLTVV.